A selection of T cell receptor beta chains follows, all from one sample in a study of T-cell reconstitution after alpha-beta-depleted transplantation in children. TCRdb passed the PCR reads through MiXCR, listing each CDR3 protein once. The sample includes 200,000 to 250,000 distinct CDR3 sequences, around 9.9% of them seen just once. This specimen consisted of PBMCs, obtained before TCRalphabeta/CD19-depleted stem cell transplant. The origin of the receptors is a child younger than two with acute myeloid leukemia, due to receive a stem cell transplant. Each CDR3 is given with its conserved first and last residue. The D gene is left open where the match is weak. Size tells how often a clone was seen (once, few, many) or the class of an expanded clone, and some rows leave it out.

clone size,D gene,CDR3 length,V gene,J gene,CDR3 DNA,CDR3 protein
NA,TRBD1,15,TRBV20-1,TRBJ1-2,TGCAGTGCTACCATCCGGACAGGGACAAACTATGGCTACACCTTC,CSATIRTGTNYGYTF
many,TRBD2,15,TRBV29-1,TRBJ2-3,TGCAGCGTTGGACTAGCGGGGGAGGGCACAGATACGCAGTATTTT,CSVGLAGEGTDTQYF
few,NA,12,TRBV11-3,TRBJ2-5,TGTGCCAGCAGTAGTATGGTCGAGACCCAGTACTTC,CASSSMVETQYF
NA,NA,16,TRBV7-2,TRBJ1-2,TGTGCCAGCAGCTTAGGGGGAGCAGCTAAGTTTGATGGCTACACCTTC,CASSLGGAAKFDGYTF
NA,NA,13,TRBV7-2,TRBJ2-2,TGTGCCAGCAGGGTCTCGAACATCGGGGAGCTGTTTTTT,CASRVSNIGELFF
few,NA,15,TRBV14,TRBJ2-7,TGTGCCAGCAGCCAAGAAAGAGGGGGAGCCTACGAGCAGTACTTC,CASSQERGGAYEQYF
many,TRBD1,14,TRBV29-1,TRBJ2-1,TGCAGCGTTGCTGGCCAGGGGGCTGTAAATGAGCAGTTCTTC,CSVAGQGAVNEQFF
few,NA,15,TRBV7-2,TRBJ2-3,TGTGCCAGCAGCTTAGTGGCGGCGGCGACAGATACGCAGTATTTT,CASSLVAAATDTQYF
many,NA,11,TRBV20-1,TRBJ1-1,TGCAGTGGCGAGAAGGACACTGAAGCTTTCTTT,CSGEKDTEAFF
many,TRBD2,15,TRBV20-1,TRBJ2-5,TGCAGTGCTAGATTCCCAGCGGGAGGGCCAGAGACCCAGTACTTC,CSARFPAGGPETQYF
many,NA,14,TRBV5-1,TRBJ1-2,TGCGCCAGCAGCTTGGATGGAGGAGGCTATGGCTACACCTTC,CASSLDGGGYGYTF
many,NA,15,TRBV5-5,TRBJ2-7,TGTGCCAGCAGCTTGGGGCCACAACCCTCCTACGAGCAGTACTTC,CASSLGPQPSYEQYF
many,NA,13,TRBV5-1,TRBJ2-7,TGCGCCAGCAGCTTTGATTTGCACTACGAGCAGTACTTC,CASSFDLHYEQYF
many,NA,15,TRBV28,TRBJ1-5,TGTGCCAGCAGCCGCGGGAGGGGTAGCAATCAGCCCCAGCATTTT,CASSRGRGSNQPQHF
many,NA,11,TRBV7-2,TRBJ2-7,TGTGCCAGCAGCCTCATTTACGAGCAGTACTTC,CASSLIYEQYF
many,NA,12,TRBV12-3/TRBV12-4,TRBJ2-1,TGTGCCAGCAGCTTGGGACCCCCCGCTGGGATCTTC,CASSLGPPAGIF
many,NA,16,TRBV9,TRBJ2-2,TGTGCCAGCAGCGTAGAGGTAGGGGCCTGGATCGGGGAGCTGTTTTTT,CASSVEVGAWIGELFF
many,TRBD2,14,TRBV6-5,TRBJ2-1,TGTGCCAGCAGTTACCGAGGACTAGCGCGGGAGCAGTTCTTC,CASSYRGLAREQFF
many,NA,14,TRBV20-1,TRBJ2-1,TGCAGTGCTAGAGCCGGGACAATGTGGAATGAGCAGTTCTTC,CSARAGTMWNEQFF
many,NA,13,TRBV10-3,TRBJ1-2,TGTGCCATCAGTGAGCTGGCAGTCCATGGCTACACCTTC,CAISELAVHGYTF
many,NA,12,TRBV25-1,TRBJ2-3,TGTGCTGCCCGGGAAGGGGCAGATACGCAGTATTTT,CAAREGADTQYF
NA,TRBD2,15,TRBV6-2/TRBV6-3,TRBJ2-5,TGTGCCAGCAGTTACACGGGAGGGCCGGAGGAGACCCAGTACTTC,CASSYTGGPEETQYF
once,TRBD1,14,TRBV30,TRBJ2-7,TGTGCCTGGATCCGTCGGGACAGGCTCTACGAGCAGTACTTC,CAWIRRDRLYEQYF
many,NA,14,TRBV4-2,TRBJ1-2,TGTGCCAGCAGCCAAGATCGACCAGGGTATGGCTACACCTTC,CASSQDRPGYGYTF
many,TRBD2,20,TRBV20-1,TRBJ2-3,TGCAGTGCTAGAGATCCCTTGGGGGGCAGATTAGCGGGAACCATAGATACGCAGTATTTT,CSARDPLGGRLAGTIDTQYF
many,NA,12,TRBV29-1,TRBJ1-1,TGCAGCGTGCAGAGGGTGAACACTGAAGCTTTCTTT,CSVQRVNTEAFF
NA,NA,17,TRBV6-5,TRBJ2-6,TGTGCCAGCAGACAAGGACAGACCGCTGAGAGGGCCAACGTCCTGACTTTC,CASRQGQTAERANVLTF
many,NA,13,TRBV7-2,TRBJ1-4,TGTGCCAGCAGCGCAGACCCTAATGAAAAACTGTTTTTT,CASSADPNEKLFF
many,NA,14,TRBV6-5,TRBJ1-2,TGTGCCAGCAGTTACGGTCGAGACCTCTATGGCTACACCTTC,CASSYGRDLYGYTF